Sequencing of this T cell receptor beta chain was carried out in a study of response to subunit inactivated influenza vaccine. Study results and limitations: Authors proposed each seasonal influenza vaccination draws in few new T cells.

Via MiXCR, TCRdb re-called the RT-PCR reads, giving one row per CDR3 protein. The sample has 860,000 or so distinct CDR3 sequences; less than 25% are singletons. With 3 bases removed from V and 10 bases from J, the gap between germline ends came to 15 bases. This CDR3 region has 14 residues. To note about this clonotype: Its antigen is still unknown.

The sequences come from PBMCs from blood, collected around 5 days after vaccination. The receptor was derived from a man in his fifties who received an inactivated influenza vaccine. The chain links TRBV12-3 or TRBV12-4 to TRBJ1-4; D is possibly TRBD1 (6 bases). The CDR3 region is CASSFFSGGGKLFF. CDR3 in DNA: TGTGCCAGCAGTTTTTTTTCCGGAGGGGGAAAACTGTTTTTT.